These 22 T cell receptor beta chains came from one sample sequenced in a study of Ad26.COV2.S vaccination and SARS-CoV-2 variants. Some clones are missing from TCRdb's copy, which holds only in-frame ones; the method was immunoSEQ multiplex PCR. The sample includes fewer than 400,000 clones, 75% to 90% seen only once; the top ten take 3% to 3.5%. The sample's treatment: 15 to 20 received Ad26.COV2.S at low or high dose, single or two shots; roughly five received placebo; per-sample allocation not given. Sampling was performed 63 days after the first vaccine or placebo injection. Source: peripheral blood, taken in a trial of Ad26.COV2.S vaccine versus placebo. The receptors stem from a person aged 18-60 years who received the Ad26.COV2.S COVID-19 vaccine or a placebo.

The V gene is TRBV10-3, the J gene TRBJ2-5, with D perhaps matching TRBD2 (6 bases). The germline V gene has CDR1 ENHRY and CDR2 SYGVKD. The CDR3 is 14 amino acids. Trimming removed 6 bases from V and 0 bases from J, with 11 bases in between. DNA for the CDR3: TGTGCCATCAGGGGAGGAGCGGACCAAGAGACCCAGTACTTC. Protein: CAIRGGADQETQYF.

The V gene is TRBV7-2, the J gene TRBJ2-2; TRBD2 matches at 9 bases. This CDR3 has 15 residues. The germline CDR1 and CDR2 sequences are SGHTA and FQGNSA. Unmatched junction bases numbered 4, after V lost 1 base and J lost 7 bases. CDR3 region: CASSLGVAGVGELFF. The CDR3 DNA is TGTGCCAGCAGCTTAGGGGTAGCGGGGGTCGGGGAGCTGTTTTTT.

The rearrangement joins TRBV6-5 to TRBJ2-3; the D call may be TRBD1 or TRBD2 (5 bases each). The V gene's germline CDR1 is MNHEY and CDR2 SVGAGI. V was cut by 7 bases and J by 1 base, with 15 bases left in between. CDR3 size: 15 residues. This chain's CDR3 is CASTLSGGRTDTQYF. In DNA form, the CDR3 reads TGTGCCAGCACCCTATCTGGGGGTCGCACAGATACGCAGTATTTT.

The V call is TRBV27, the J call TRBJ1-4, with 7 nucleotides matching TRBD1. The germline V gene has CDR1 MNHEY and CDR2 SMNVEV (reference sequence). CDR3 length equals 14 residues. Unmatched junction bases numbered 5, after V lost 4 bases and J lost 6 bases. The CDR3 nucleotides are TGTGCCAGCAGTTCTACAGGGGAATATGAAAAACTGTTTTTT. Its translation: CASSSTGEYEKLFF.

The chain has TRBV7-9 and TRBJ1-2; D is possibly TRBD1 (5 bases). CDR1 is SEHNR and CDR2 is FQNEAQ in the germline V gene (reference sequence). The CDR3 contains 13 residues. Between the trimmed V and J ends, which lost 1 base and 8 bases, there was a span of 11 bases. The CDR3 loop is CASSLGDSNGYTF. In nucleotides, the CDR3 is TGTGCCAGCAGCTTAGGCGACAGTAACGGCTACACCTTC.

This chain joins TRBV19 and TRBJ1-2; D is undetermined. This CDR3 comprises 14 residues. The germline V gene encodes CDR1 LNHDA and CDR2 SQIVND (reference sequence). Trimming left V 8 bases short and J 5 bases short, with 18 bases between. Here the CDR3 reads CASGSLAGSYGYTF. The CDR3 DNA sequence: TGTGCCAGTGGTTCCTTGGCCGGTTCATATGGCTACACCTTC.

This rearrangement joins TRBV3-1 (or the pseudogene TRBV3-2) to TRBJ1-4, with 9 nucleotides matching TRBD1. CDR1 is LGHDT, CDR2 YNNKEL, per germline (reference sequence). The CDR3 is made up of 14 amino acids. Trimming took 1 base from V and 6 from J; bases not matched to a gene: 0. Here the CDR3 reads CASSQGDRDEKLFF. In DNA form, the CDR3 reads TGTGCCAGCAGCCAAGGGGACAGGGATGAAAAACTGTTTTTT.

There are a few counts of this clone. The chain is built from TRBV2 and TRBJ1-3, with D perhaps matching TRBD1 (5 bases). CDR1 is SNHLY and CDR2 is FYNNEI in the germline V gene. With 2 bases removed from V and 1 base from J, the gap between germline ends came to 9 bases. CDR3 length: 15 residues. CDR3 DNA: TGTGCCAGCAGTGAATGGAGGGGTTCTGGAAACACCATATATTTT. Amino acids: CASSEWRGSGNTIYF.

The chain employs TRBV6-5 and TRBJ2-1, with 7 bases fitting TRBD2. This CDR3 is 15 amino acids long. Trimming took 6 bases from V and 3 from J; bases not matched to a gene: 8. Germline V gene lookup returns CDR1 MNHEY and CDR2 SVGAGI. CDR3 in amino acids: CASSPGTTGYNEQFF. The CDR3 region has the DNA TGTGCCAGCAGCCCCGGGACTACAGGCTACAATGAGCAGTTCTTC.

The V and J genes are TRBV10-2 and TRBJ2-5, with 9 bases matching TRBD1. Per the germline V gene, CDR1 is WSHSY and CDR2 is SAAADI. After removal of 8 bases from V and 1 base from J, the junction contained 8 bases not matched to a gene. CDR3 size: 15 residues. The CDR3 here is CASAGLTGGQETQYF. DNA for the CDR3: TGCGCCAGCGCCGGCTTGACAGGGGGCCAAGAGACCCAGTACTTC.

CDR3 DNA: TGCGCCAGCAGCGTGGGACTAGCGGTATACTACGAGCAGTACTTC. It specifies CASSVGLAVYYEQYF. The rearrangement uses TRBV5-1 and TRBJ2-7; TRBD2 matches 11 bases. V shed 4 bases and J 3 bases; nucleotides not matched to a gene: 6. The CDR3 sequence is 15 residues long. Looked up from germline, CDR1 is SGHRS and CDR2 is YFSETQ.

This clone is a singleton in its sample. This chain links TRBV24-1 with TRBJ2-7; TRBD1 might be the D (6 bases). Germline values: CDR1 KGHDR, CDR2 SFDVKD. The CDR3 consists of 13 residues. V lost 2 bases and J lost 5, with 9 bases in between. In DNA, the CDR3 is TGTGCCACCAGTGATTCGGACAGCCACGAGCAGTACTTC. This translates into CATSDSDSHEQYF.

This clone was seen a few times. Different DNA sequences within this sample yield the same CDR3. The gene calls are TRBV2 and TRBJ1-1, with no clear D. Germline values: CDR1 SNHLY, CDR2 FYNNEI. The CDR3 contains 14 residues. Trimming pared 4 bases from V and 0 bases from J, leaving 9 bases between. The CDR3 DNA follows: TGTGCCAGCAGTGTAGGACGAATGAACACTGAAGCTTTCTTT. Its protein is CASSVGRMNTEAFF.

The chain employs TRBV3-1 (or the pseudogene TRBV3-2) and TRBJ2-1; the D is unclear. Germline V lookup: CDR1 LGHDT, CDR2 YNNKEL (reference sequence). Between the trimmed V and J ends, which lost 5 bases and 8 bases, there was a span of 13 bases. The CDR3 spans 13 residues. CDR3 sequence reads: CASSGLVVDEQFF. In nucleotides, the CDR3 is TGTGCCAGCAGCGGCCTGGTAGTGGATGAGCAGTTCTTC.

The chain uses TRBV27 and TRBJ1-1; 9 positions agree with TRBD1. CDR1 is MNHEY and CDR2 is SMNVEV in the germline V gene (reference sequence). The junction had 8 bases not matched to a gene; V was cut back by 3 bases and J by 0 bases. The CDR3 consists of 17 residues. Here the CDR3 reads CASSFLGQGLLNTEAFF. The CDR3, as DNA: TGTGCCAGCAGTTTTCTTGGACAGGGGCTTCTGAACACTGAAGCTTTCTTT.

The gene calls are TRBV10-3 and TRBJ2-3, with 8 bases that match TRBD2. The V segment lost 11 bases and the J segment 6 bases; nucleotides outside the gene matches: 16. The CDR3 covers 15 residues. Per germline, CDR1 ENHRY and CDR2 SYGVKD. The CDR3 spells CALAEAGGNPDTQYF. Written as DNA, the CDR3 is TGTGCCCTCGCGGAGGCGGGGGGAAACCCCGATACGCAGTATTTT.

The chain uses TRBV7-8 and TRBJ2-5, with a weak D call TRBD2 (5 bases). Per germline, CDR1 SGHVS and CDR2 FQNEAQ. V lost 6 bases to trimming and J lost 5 bases, with 16 bases between them. The CDR3 runs 14 residues. The CDR3 spells CASRPAGGLETQYF. The CDR3, as DNA: TGTGCCAGCAGACCAGCCGGAGGCCTTGAGACCCAGTACTTC.

The chain carries TRBV7-9 and TRBJ1-1; 7 bases match TRBD1. The V and J ends lost 4 bases and 2 bases, in that order; junction bases with no gene match: 7. Germline assignment: CDR1 SEHNR and CDR2 FQNEAQ (reference sequence). CDR3 length: 15 residues. CDR3 amino acids: CASSSWDSGNTEAFF. The CDR3 nucleotides read TGTGCCAGCAGCTCGTGGGACAGCGGAAACACTGAAGCTTTCTTT.

CDR3 nucleotide sequence: TGTGCCAGCAGTGATGACAGGGACTATGGCTACACCTTC. This translates into CASSDDRDYGYTF. V gene TRBV2 combines with J gene TRBJ1-2, with TRBD1 matching 7 bases. The CDR3 runs to 13 residues. The germline gives CDR1 SNHLY, CDR2 FYNNEI. The V and J ends lost 3 bases and 3 bases, in that order; junction bases with no gene match: 1.

This chain joins TRBV13 and TRBJ2-7; 8 bases map to TRBD1. Germline loops: CDR1 PRHDT, CDR2 FYEKMQ (reference sequence). V lost 0 bases to trimming and J lost 5 bases; unmatched junction nucleotides: 3. The CDR3 is 14 residues long. The CDR3 reads CASSLGQGVHEQYF. CDR3 DNA: TGTGCCAGCAGCTTAGGACAGGGGGTCCACGAGCAGTACTTC.

The chain uses TRBV3-1 (or the pseudogene TRBV3-2) and TRBJ2-7, with 7 bases matching TRBD2. The CDR3 is made up of 18 amino acids. Germline V CDR1 and CDR2: LGHDT, YNNKEL (reference sequence). J was trimmed by 0 bases and V by 5 bases; bases with no gene match: 16. The CDR3 loop is CASSTPAIRGGTSYEQYF. The DNA of the CDR3 is TGTGCCAGCAGCACCCCAGCTATTAGGGGAGGGACCTCCTACGAGCAGTACTTC.

This chain joins TRBV5-1 and TRBJ1-1, with 8 bases fitting TRBD1. Trimming cost V 4 bases and J 3 bases; bases outside gene matches: 5. CDR3 length: 14 residues. In germline, CDR1 is SGHRS, CDR2 YFSETQ. For the CDR3, the DNA is TGCGCCAGCAGCGTGAACAGGGGGGACACTGAAGCTTTCTTT. It is translated as CASSVNRGDTEAFF.